This record covers a single TCR beta chain. No cognate antigen has been identified for it. No base quality information exists; no much larger clone differs at one position. The source of the sample is a study of blood T cell repertoires in COVID-19 (dated by TCRdb to about 2020). Study-level background: Samples from collaborators originated in the United States, Italy and Spain and spanned both the acute and convalescent phases of COVID-19. The dataset comprised deeply sampled blood TCRbeta repertoires from subjects exposed to, actively infected with, or recovered from COVID-19. Where available, HLA class I and class II types were obtained from metadata supplied by the sample provider rather than from assay-based typing. Samples came from the ongoing ImmuneRACE study (first 160 participants) plus 1,254 subjects from 6 global collaborators. The repertoires were released in a freely available public database intended as a resource for research on the immune response to SARS-CoV-2. The prospective study material was composed of cDNA or gDNA derived from T cells, B-cell-depleted T cells, or PBMCs. A de-identified subject ID, COVID-19 status, age in years and sex were almost always included in the sample metadata. What the work shows at the level of the full study, not this receptor alone: How much clinical and demographic metadata was included differed by source and by participant, and the metadata was provided uncurated.

CDR1 and CDR2 were assigned from the germline V gene (reference sequence) as SEHNR and FQNEAQ. V and J lose 5 bases and 4 bases, and a span of 9 bases separates them. From the cysteine up to the phenylalanine, the CDR3 has a length of 13 residues. Just CDR3 DNA is preserved here, 39 bases in frame from base 1. The immunoSEQ Assay, a bias-controlled multiplex PCR, was used to amplify TCRbeta CDR3 regions from genomic DNA. Per the original workflow: Nucleated cell counts per sample were estimated from amplification of reference gene primers within the assay. To quantify the absolute abundance of each unique TCRbeta CDR3 rearrangement, sequence reads were collapsed and filtered. For each sample, productive Simpson clonality was calculated by taking the square root of Simpson's diversity index across productive rearrangements. As stored in TCRdb, this immuneACCESS dataset retains in-frame rearrangements with V and J assigned. A fraction of the clones does not appear; measured against another copy, unresolved V genes explain less than half of the discrepancy, and the remainder lacks a known reason. That table furnishes V, J and clone size, whereas the DNA furnished D and trimming. A total of 100,000 to 120,000 clones appear in this sample, 75% to 90% of them only once. The ten largest make up about 4.5% of the sample.

Each collaborating institution followed its own protocols to collect whole blood in K2EDTA tubes. For TCRbeta analysis, collaborator samples were shipped as frozen whole blood, as isolated PBMCs, or as DNA extracted from either sample type. This TCR derives from a woman between 45 and 65 years old with acute or convalescent COVID-19. The chain is encoded by TRBV7-9 joined to TRBJ2-1, and perhaps TRBD2 as D gene, on 6 matching bases. The sample was peripheral blood. The DNA sequence follows: TGTGCCAGCAGCCGCGGGGAATACAATGAGCAGTTCTTC. It translates as CASSRGEYNEQFF.